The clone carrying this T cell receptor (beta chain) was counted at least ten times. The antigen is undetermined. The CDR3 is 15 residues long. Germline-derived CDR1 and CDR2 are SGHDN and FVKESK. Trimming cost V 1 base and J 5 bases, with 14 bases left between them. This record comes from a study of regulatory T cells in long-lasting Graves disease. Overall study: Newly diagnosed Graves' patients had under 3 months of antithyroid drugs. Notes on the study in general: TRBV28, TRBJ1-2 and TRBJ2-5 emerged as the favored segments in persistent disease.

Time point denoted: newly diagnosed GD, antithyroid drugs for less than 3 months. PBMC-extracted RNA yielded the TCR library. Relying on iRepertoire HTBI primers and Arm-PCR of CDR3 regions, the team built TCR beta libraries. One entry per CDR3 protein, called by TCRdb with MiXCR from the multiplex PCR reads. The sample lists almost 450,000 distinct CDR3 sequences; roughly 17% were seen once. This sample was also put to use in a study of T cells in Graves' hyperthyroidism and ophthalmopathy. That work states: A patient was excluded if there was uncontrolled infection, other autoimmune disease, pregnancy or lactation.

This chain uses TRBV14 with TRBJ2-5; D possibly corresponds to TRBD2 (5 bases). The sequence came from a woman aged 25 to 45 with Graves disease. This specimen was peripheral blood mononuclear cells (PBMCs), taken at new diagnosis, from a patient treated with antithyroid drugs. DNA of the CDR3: TGTGCCAGCAGCCAAGGAGGGAGCCGAGGGGAGACCCAGTACTTC. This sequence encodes CASSQGGSRGETQYF.